The present T cell receptor beta chain was sequenced within a study of blood T cell repertoires in COVID-19. Background on the study: Sites across the United States, Italy and Spain contributed samples from acute and convalescent COVID-19. The cDNA or gDNA used as material had been derived from T cells, B-cell-depleted T cells, or PBMCs.

The CDR3 is 20 amino acids. The germline gives CDR1 LGHDT, CDR2 YNNKEL (reference sequence). V lost 5 bases and J lost 1; bases outside the gene matches: 17. Original handling: Estimated nucleated cell counts came from reference gene primer amplification. The method was immunoSEQ multiplex PCR; TCRdb's version includes in-frame clones alone and lacks a portion of them. V and J calls and clone size are copied from that table; D and trimming were computed from the DNA. The table records just over 150,000 clones, roughly 82% of them present only once. This sequence was found in a woman in her fifties or sixties with acute or convalescent COVID-19. The sequencing sample was made of peripheral blood. This chain joins TRBV3-1 (or the pseudogene TRBV3-2) and TRBJ1-4, with TRBD1 identical over 9 bases. The CDR3: CASSFSPGTGKSVTNEKLFF. For the CDR3, the DNA is TGTGCCAGCAGCTTTAGTCCCGGGACAGGGAAAAGTGTAACTAATGAAAAACTGTTTTTT.